The next 4 T cell receptor beta chains were all read from a single sample in a study of blood T cell repertoires in COVID-19 (TCRdb year 2020). The library was built by means of the immunoSEQ multiplex PCR assay. TCRdb's version of the immuneACCESS table is confined to in-frame rearrangements and falls short of the full clone set. An unresolved V gene accounts for under half of the shortfall where checked; the remainder is of unknown origin. The sample table contains a few hundred thousand clones; only one count was recorded for around 84% of them. Of the sample, about 3.6% falls within the top ten clones. Sequencing was performed on peripheral blood. These receptors originate from a woman under 30 with acute or convalescent COVID-19.

The gene calls are TRBV5-1 and TRBJ1-2; D not resolved. Looked up from germline, CDR1 is SGHRS and CDR2 is YFSETQ. This CDR3 region has 12 residues. V was clipped by 2 bases and J by 6 bases, with 8 bases between them. The CDR3 sequence: CASSLWQDGYTF. The CDR3 region has the DNA TGCGCCAGCAGCTTATGGCAGGATGGCTACACCTTC.

The chain joins TRBV28 to TRBJ2-7, with D possibly TRBD2 on 6 matching bases. Trimming left V 2 bases short and J 0 bases short, with 8 bases between. Germline V gene lookup returns CDR1 MDHEN and CDR2 SYDVKM. This CDR3 is 14 amino acids long. The chain's CDR3 is CASSLGTASYEQYF. CDR3 sequence (DNA): TGTGCCAGCAGTTTAGGGACTGCCTCCTACGAGCAGTACTTC.

The rearrangement uses TRBV5-8 and TRBJ2-7; D remains unclear. The CDR3 covers 10 residues. CDR1 and CDR2 (germline): SGHTS, YDEGEE. V lost 7 bases and J lost 2, with 4 bases in between. This CDR3 reads CASAAYEQYF. CDR3 sequence (DNA): TGTGCCAGCGCAGCCTACGAGCAGTACTTC.

The chain combines TRBV4-1 with TRBJ1-1, with unresolved D. Germline CDR1 reads MGHRA; CDR2 reads YSYEKL. Trimming stripped 5 bases from V and 2 bases from J, with 12 bases between. The CDR3 is 14 amino acids. DNA for the CDR3: TGCGCCAGCAGCTCTCCAGGTCTTAACACTGAAGCTTTCTTT. The encoded protein is CASSSPGLNTEAFF.